Listed here are 15 T cell receptor beta chains from one sample, sequenced in a study of blood T cell repertoires in COVID-19 (dated by TCRdb to the early 2020s). Libraries came from the immunoSEQ multiplex PCR assay. The immuneACCESS repertoire file appears here via TCRdb, limited to in-frame rearrangements. These files lack a portion of the clones; in checked studies, under half of the deficit traces to unresolved V genes, and the cause of the others is not known. For this sample there are about 160,000 clones; more than 80% appear just once. Of the sample, around 3% falls within the top ten clones. Source material: peripheral blood. Every receptor here comes from a man in his 60s with acute or convalescent COVID-19.

The chain has TRBV5-6 and TRBJ1-3, with 8 bases aligning to TRBD1. Losses at the gene ends were 4 bases for V and 1 base for J; bases not matched to a gene: 4. Germline-derived CDR1 and CDR2 are SGHDT and YYEEEE. CDR3 size: 15 residues. The CDR3 nucleotides read TGTGCCAGCAGCCTTACAGGGGGATCTGGAAACACCATATATTTT. This codes for CASSLTGGSGNTIYF.

The chain employs TRBV7-9 and TRBJ2-4, with 7 bases fitting TRBD1. Germline CDR1 reads SEHNR; CDR2 reads FQNEAQ (reference sequence). This CDR3 region has 14 residues. V was pared by 3 bases and J by 3 bases, with 2 bases of the junction left unmatched. The CDR3 DNA sequence: TGTGCCAGCAGCTTCAGGGACAGCAAAAACATTCAGTACTTC. It codes for CASSFRDSKNIQYF.

The J gene is TRBJ2-1, the V gene TRBV5-5, with a weak D call TRBD2 (5 bases). CDR1 and CDR2 from the germline V gene are SGHKS and YYEKEE (reference sequence). This CDR3 is built from 14 residues. V dropped 2 bases and J dropped 6 bases, with 12 bases sitting between them. CDR3 nucleotide sequence: TGTGCCAGCAGCTTCCGCGGGTCCGGCAATGAGCAGTTCTTC. Translated, it gives CASSFRGSGNEQFF. The whole variable domain, remainder taken from reference TRBV5-5 and TRBJ2-1, is DAGVTQSPTHLIKTRGQQVTLRCSPISGHKSVSWYQQVLGQGPQFIFQYYEKEERGRGNFPDRFSARQFPNYSSELNVNALLLGDSALYLCASSFRGSGNEQFFGPGTRLTVL.

The chain joins TRBV19 to TRBJ1-5; 7 positions agree with TRBD1. V was clipped by 5 bases and J by 11 bases; unmatched bases: 12. This CDR3 spans 14 amino acids. The germline V gene encodes CDR1 LNHDA and CDR2 SQIVND (reference sequence). The CDR3 sequence is CASSSDRVGQSQHF. Written as DNA, the CDR3 is TGTGCCAGTAGTTCCGACAGGGTTGGGCAGTCCCAGCATTTT.

The CDR3 nucleotides are TGCGCCAGCAGCCAAGTCCCTCCACTCACGAATTCACCCCTCCACTTT. Translated, it gives CASSQVPPLTNSPLHF. The chain recombines TRBV4-1 with TRBJ1-6; no definite D call. Germline V lookup: CDR1 MGHRA, CDR2 YSYEKL. V dropped 1 base and J dropped 7 bases, with 14 bases sitting between them. This CDR3 contains 16 residues.

Remarks on this clone: The same CDR3 arises from other DNA sequences in this sample as well. The chain uses TRBV18 and TRBJ1-3, with D possibly TRBD1 on 6 matching bases. V was pared by 0 bases and J by 1 base, with 7 bases between. Germline CDR1 reads KGHSH; CDR2 reads LQKENI. CDR3 length equals 15 residues. DNA of the CDR3: TGTGCCAGCTCACCACCTGGGACATCTGGAAACACCATATATTTT. Translating gives CASSPPGTSGNTIYF.

The rearrangement uses TRBV21-1 and TRBJ1-6. TRBV21-1 corresponds to a pseudogene. CDR3 length equals 16 residues. The CDR3 DNA reads TGTGCCAGTAGAGGCGTGAGGAGCTCCTATAATTCACCCCTCCACTTT. It specifies CASRGVRSSYNSPLHF.

This clone occurred once. The rearrangement uses TRBV30 and TRBJ1-6, with TRBD1 matching over 7 bases. The junction had 11 bases not matched to a gene; V was cut back by 5 bases and J by 4 bases. Germline V lookup: CDR1 GTSNPN, CDR2 SVGIG (reference sequence). The CDR3 extends over 16 amino acids. CDR3 in DNA: TGTGCCTGGCGACAGGGAAAAGGCCTGTATAATTCACCCCTCCACTTT. It translates to CAWRQGKGLYNSPLHF.

This clone was counted a few times. The CDR3 loop reads CATSDQTGELFF. CDR3 coding DNA: TGTGCCACCAGCGACCAGACCGGGGAGCTGTTTTTT. The gene calls are TRBV6-4 and TRBJ2-2; D gene ambiguous. Germline values: CDR1 MRHNA, CDR2 SNTAGT. The V end was cut by 10 bases, the J end by 5 bases, with 11 bases between. The CDR3 is 12 amino acids.

The table lists this clone with a few counts. The J gene is TRBJ1-2, the V gene TRBV11-2; the D gene is possibly TRBD1 (6 bases). The V gene lost 3 bases and the J gene lost 6 bases, with 11 bases spanning the gap. Germline CDR1 SGHAT, CDR2 FQNNGV. The CDR3 runs 13 residues. In DNA form, the CDR3 reads TGTGCCAGCAGCTTGGCAGGGGTCGATGGCTACACCTTC. Its translation: CASSLAGVDGYTF.

About this clone itself: Compared with germline, one end of the junction differs, possibly owing to a read error. The chain joins TRBV7-2 to TRBJ1-2; the match to TRBD1 covers 7 bases. This CDR3 comprises 14 residues. Germline CDR1 and CDR2: SGHTA and FQGNSA. The CDR3 DNA reads TGTGCCAGCAGCCCACAGGGGTCTAAGTATGGCTACACCTTC. Protein sequence: CASSPQGSKYGYTF.

The chain couples TRBV3-1 (or the pseudogene TRBV3-2) to TRBJ2-3, with D unclear. From germline, CDR1 is LGHDT and CDR2 YNNKEL (reference sequence). The V and J ends lost 0 bases and 0 bases respectively, with 16 bases between them. The CDR3 length is 18 residues. The CDR3 DNA reads as TGTGCCAGCAGCCAAGATCAGCTTGGGCAATCTAGCACAGATACGCAGTATTTT. Translating it yields CASSQDQLGQSSTDTQYF.

The chain couples TRBV5-5 to TRBJ1-6; tentative D call: TRBD1 (5 bases). The CDR3 loop spans 16 amino acids. Trimming removed 0 bases at V and 1 base at J, with 8 bases between. The germline gives CDR1 SGHKS, CDR2 YYEKEE (reference sequence). In nucleotides, the CDR3 is TGTGCCAGCAGCTTGGCGGGGGGGTCCTATAATTCACCCCTCCACTTT. Amino acid sequence: CASSLAGGSYNSPLHF.

In this sample, this clone turned up once. The chain joins TRBV7-8 to TRBJ2-7; TRBD1 agrees at 10 bases. The germline CDR1 and CDR2 sequences are SGHVS and FQNEAQ. The CDR3 loop spans 19 amino acids. The V and J ends lost 5 bases and 0 bases, in that order; junction bases with no gene match: 16. The CDR3: CASSLPGTGVFTSSYEQYF. The CDR3 nucleotides read TGTGCCAGCAGCCTCCCCGGGACAGGGGTCTTCACAAGCTCCTACGAGCAGTACTTC. Full variable domain (missing parts from reference TRBV7-8 and TRBJ2-7): GAGVSQSPRYKVAKRGQDVALRCDPISGHVSLFWYQQALGQGPEFLTYFQNEAQLDKSGLPSDRFFAERPEGSVSTLKIQRTQQEDSAVYLCASSLPGTGVFTSSYEQYFGPGTRLTVT.

The chain carries TRBV5-1 and TRBJ2-7; the match to TRBD1 covers 7 bases. J gave up 2 bases and V 1 base, and 9 bases lay outside the gene matches. The germline gives CDR1 SGHRS, CDR2 YFSETQ. CDR3 size: 16 residues. The CDR3 DNA reads TGCGCCAGCAGCTTGCCCCGGACAGGCCTCCCCTACGAGCAGTACTTC. Translated, it gives CASSLPRTGLPYEQYF.